Here is one TCR beta chain with its context. Its matching antigen is unknown. TCRdb recomputed calls from the reads with MiXCR, one row per CDR3 protein. The data hold 150,000 or so distinct CDR3 sequences, with about 20% observed a single time. This entry is derived from a study of T cell repertoires in cytomegalovirus infection. The wider study: Newly reported HLA-C-restricted and thoroughly characterized HLA-B-restricted CMV epitopes were employed. The public TCR beta signatures pointed to both CMV infection and matching HLA type. Study observations and caveats: Predominance within the ex vivo response was attributable to HLA-C-restricted CMV-specific TCR beta clonotypes. Cumulative frequency (of public TCR beta family members) identified carriers of CMV plus the relevant HLA.

The CDR3 is 14 residues long. V gave up 3 bases and J gave up 0 bases, with 6 bases separating them. Germline V gene lookup returns CDR1 LNHDA and CDR2 SQIVND (reference sequence). The TCR sequence derives from a human donor in good health (CMV status not recorded). Some clones in this sample may be carry-over from other donors' samples. The V call is TRBV19, the J call TRBJ1-5; the D is unclear. The sequencing here drew on CD8+ T cells from cultured PBMCs, taken from culture after CMV antigen stimulation. The CDR3 nucleotides read TGTGCCAGTAGTATGAGAAGTAGCAATCAGCCCCAGCATTTT. Translation gives CASSMRSSNQPQHF.